What follows is one T cell receptor beta chain and its context. The target antigen is unknown. These data come from a study of blood T cells in healthy people across ages. The donors, healthy Caucasians from Russia, were aged roughly 6 to 95. Points from the study as a whole: The percentage of naive T cells correlated strongly with TCR beta diversity.

This CDR3 is 13 amino acids long. V was pared by 6 bases and J by 5 bases, with 13 bases between. The use of a sample-barcoded 5' primer and a J-beta primer mix characterized a second PCR of 7 to 11 cycles. TCRdb reprocessed the 5' RACE reads with MiXCR, giving one entry per CDR3 protein. The profile covers 550,000 to 650,000 distinct CDR3 sequences, with around a quarter appearing a single time and approximately 3.5% taken by the ten largest. This sample also appeared in a second study, on T cells of mothers and their children. That study reports: The donors comprised over 5 children and their three healthy Caucasian mothers. At a sensitivity of around 100 clones per million clonotypes, no persistent microchimeric T cell clones appeared.

The sample comprised blood. This chain uses TRBV12-3 or TRBV12-4 with TRBJ2-5, with D perhaps being TRBD1 or TRBD2 (5 bases each). The TCR originated in a boy between 2 and 10 years old in good health. For the CDR3, the DNA is TGTGCCAGCAGCACGAGGGGCCGGGAGACCCAGTACTTC. Its translation is CASSTRGRETQYF.